These 18 T cell receptor beta chains share one sample of origin, sequenced in a study of cytomegalovirus exposure and HLA in healthy donors. Vbeta (60) and Jbeta (13) primers were used in the PCR. Sequenced by immunoSEQ multiplex PCR; TCRdb stores in-frame clones only, minus some. The profile shows some 150,000 clones, roughly 80% of them singletons. Material: PBMCs. Source of these receptors: a man in his thirties or forties in good health and CMV-seropositive.

This clone was seen a handful of times. The chain has TRBV12-5 and TRBJ1-1; no firm D call. V was pared by 0 bases and J by 10 bases, with 15 bases between. The CDR3 spans 14 residues. Germline V gene data show CDR1 as LGHNT and CDR2 as FRNRAP. CDR3 nucleotides: TGTGCTAGTGGTTTGGTACTAGTCCCGTTTGGAGCTTTCTTT. It encodes CASGLVLVPFGAFF.

This clone was detected only a few times. The rearrangement links TRBV6-5 to TRBJ2-2; 12 bases match TRBD2. Trimming at V came to 8 bases and at J to 5 bases, leaving 0 bases not matched to a gene. The CDR3 length is 13 residues. Per the germline V gene, CDR1 is MNHEY and CDR2 is SVGAGI. The CDR3 coding sequence is TGTGCCAGCGGACTAGCGGGAACCGGGGAGCTGTTTTTT. Translated, it gives CASGLAGTGELFF.

The chain recombines TRBV9 with TRBJ2-1, with TRBD2 matching 7 bases. The trim removed 4 bases at V and 7 bases at J, leaving 8 bases unmatched. The CDR3 has 14 amino acids. CDR1 SGDLS and CDR2 YYNGEE come from the germline V gene. The CDR3 sequence is CASSYGEGRNEQFF. CDR3 coding DNA: TGTGCCAGCAGCTATGGGGAGGGGAGGAATGAGCAGTTCTTC.

On this clone itself: This specimen includes other DNA sequences encoding the same CDR3. The gene calls are TRBV7-2 and TRBJ2-1, with TRBD2 matching 9 bases. CDR1 is SGHTA, CDR2 FQGNSA, per germline. The CDR3 has 16 amino acids. The trim removed 5 bases at V and 2 bases at J, leaving 7 bases unmatched. CDR3 DNA sequence: TGTGCCAGCAGCCCATTGGCGGGAGGGCCCTACAATGAGCAGTTCTTC. It translates to CASSPLAGGPYNEQFF.

This clone was recorded only once. In nucleotides, the CDR3 is TGTGCCAGCAGCTACCGACTAGCGGGGGGGCCTTCAGGGGAGCTGTTTTTT. Translating it yields CASSYRLAGGPSGELFF. This chain uses TRBV7-2 with TRBJ2-2, with 14 bases matching TRBD2. Germline V gene sequence: CDR1 SGHTA, CDR2 FQGNSA. V gave up 4 bases and J gave up 8 bases; unmatched junction bases: 9. The CDR3 spans 17 residues. The complete variable domain, with remaining parts taken from reference TRBV7-2 and TRBJ2-2, reads GAGVSQSPSNKVTEKGKDVELRCDPISGHTALYWYRQSLGQGLEFLIYFQGNSAPDKSGLPSDRFSAERTGGSVSTLTIQRTQQEDSAVYLCASSYRLAGGPSGELFFGEGSRLTVL.

The rearrangement joins TRBV27 to TRBJ1-2; TRBD1 might be the D (5 bases). V was shortened by 0 bases and J by 8 bases, with 7 bases between the two germline ends. Germline loops: CDR1 MNHEY, CDR2 SMNVEV (reference sequence). This CDR3 is built from 12 residues. The CDR3 sequence: CASSLSGLGYTF. The CDR3 DNA reads TGTGCCAGCAGTTTATCGGGGCTCGGCTACACCTTC.

The gene calls are TRBV6-5 and TRBJ2-7; a possible D gene is TRBD2 (6 bases). Trimming stripped 6 bases from V and 6 bases from J, with 18 bases between. This CDR3 has 14 amino acids. Germline V lookup: CDR1 MNHEY, CDR2 SVGAGI. Here the CDR3 reads CASRGGFLSGEQYF. For the CDR3, the DNA is TGTGCCAGCAGGGGAGGTTTTCTAAGCGGCGAGCAGTACTTC.

V usage is TRBV7-2 and J usage is TRBJ1-1; a weak D match, TRBD1 (5 bases). The CDR3 has 16 amino acids. In germline, CDR1 is SGHTA, CDR2 FQGNSA. V shed 4 bases and J shed 1 base, with 16 bases lying between them. CDR3 DNA: TGTGCCAGCAGCTACGTGGGAGGCAGGGCGAACACTGAAGCTTTCTTT. As protein: CASSYVGGRANTEAFF.

The CDR3 spells CASSLGQGQLSGNTIYF. For the CDR3, the DNA is TGTGCCAGCAGCTTAGGGCAGGGTCAACTGTCTGGAAACACCATATATTTT. The rearrangement joins TRBV7-9 to TRBJ1-3; maybe TRBD1 (5 bases). The CDR3 has 17 residues. CDR1 is SEHNR, CDR2 FQNEAQ, per germline (reference sequence). V lost 1 base, J lost 1 base, and 14 bases lay in between. The full variable domain, completed using reference TRBV7-9 and TRBJ1-3, is DTGVSQNPRHKITKRGQNVTFRCDPISEHNRLYWYRQTLGQGPEFLTYFQNEAQLEKSRLLSDRFSAERPKGSFSTLEIQRTEQGDSAMYLCASSLGQGQLSGNTIYFGEGSWLTVV.

The J gene is TRBJ2-1, the V gene TRBV18, with 10 positions matching TRBD1. Looked up from germline, CDR1 is KGHSH and CDR2 is LQKENI. CDR3 length: 14 residues. V shed 1 base, J shed 8 bases, and the junction held 2 bases outside the gene matches. CDR3 in DNA: TGTGCCAGCTCACCACGGGACAGGGGCCATGAGCAGTTCTTC. It is translated as CASSPRDRGHEQFF.

For this clone: A read error may produce the germline difference seen at one junction end. The rearrangement links TRBV7-9 to TRBJ1-2; 9 bases agree with TRBD1. CDR1 is SEHNR and CDR2 is FQNEAQ in the germline V gene (reference sequence). The CDR3 consists of 14 residues. CDR3 loop: CSSTSGDRVYGYTF. In DNA, the CDR3 is TGTTCCAGCACCTCGGGGGACAGGGTCTATGGCTACACCTTC.

V is TRBV19 and J is TRBJ1-2; D is undetermined. Trimming pared 3 bases from V and 4 bases from J, leaving 6 bases between. This CDR3 contains 12 residues. Germline CDR1 reads LNHDA; CDR2 reads SQIVND (reference sequence). This CDR3 reads CASSIQFYGYTF. The DNA of the CDR3 is TGTGCCAGTAGTATCCAGTTCTATGGCTACACCTTC.

J is TRBJ1-3 and V is TRBV27; D unresolved. V was cut by 0 bases and J by 0 bases, with 6 bases left in between. Germline CDR1 reads MNHEY; CDR2 reads SMNVEV (reference sequence). The CDR3 is made up of 15 amino acids. CDR3 sequence reads: CASSLSWSSGNTIYF. Written as DNA, the CDR3 is TGTGCCAGCAGTTTATCGTGGAGCTCTGGAAACACCATATATTTT.

This chain links TRBV7-2 with TRBJ2-2, with D tentatively TRBD2 (5 bases). CDR3 size: 16 residues. Trimming took off 1 base at V and 2 bases at J, with 11 bases between the two ends. The germline V gene has CDR1 SGHTA and CDR2 FQGNSA. The CDR3 loop reads CASSLVSAGNTGELFF. The CDR3 coding sequence is TGTGCCAGCAGCTTAGTTTCGGCGGGCAACACCGGGGAGCTGTTTTTT.

There are a few counts of this clone. CDR3 sequence: CASSSRRLDQPQHF. In nucleotides, the CDR3 is TGTGCCAGCAGTTCCAGGAGGCTGGATCAGCCCCAGCATTTT. The V and J genes are TRBV6-6 and TRBJ1-5, with D uncertain. CDR3 length: 14 residues. Trimming stripped 4 bases from V and 5 bases from J, with 12 bases between. The V gene's germline CDR1 is MNHNY and CDR2 SVGAGI (reference sequence).

This sequence joins TRBV29-1 and TRBJ2-1, with TRBD1 as a possible D gene (6 bases). The germline V gene encodes CDR1 SQVTM and CDR2 ANQGSEA. The CDR3 is 12 amino acids. The V end was cut by 7 bases, the J end by 8 bases, with 15 bases between. CDR3 in amino acids: CSGLYTGHEQFF. The CDR3 nucleotides are TGCAGCGGACTTTACACAGGGCATGAGCAGTTCTTC.

The rearrangement uses TRBV29-1 and TRBJ2-3; unclear D gene. V lost 7 bases and J 0 bases, leaving 14 bases between the germline ends. CDR1 is SQVTM, CDR2 ANQGSEA, per germline. The CDR3 runs 14 residues. CDR3 in amino acids: CSALDSSSTDTQYF. CDR3 bases: TGCAGCGCCCTCGACTCATCTAGCACAGATACGCAGTATTTT.

The V gene is TRBV7-2, the J gene TRBJ1-2, with D unclear. CDR3 size: 13 residues. CDR1 is SGHTA, CDR2 FQGNSA, per germline. Trimming removed 1 base from V and 4 bases from J, with 7 bases in between. The chain's CDR3 is CASSLVNFYGYTF. The CDR3 DNA reads TGTGCCAGCAGCTTAGTCAATTTCTATGGCTACACCTTC.